This passage covers 16 T cell receptor beta chains from one sample sequenced in a study of blood T cell repertoires in COVID-19. Using immunoSEQ multiplex PCR, the repertoire was profiled, and TCRdb retains in-frame clones only, with some absent. The sample consists of tens of thousands of clones, around four fifths of them appearing once. Material for sequencing was peripheral blood. The receptors here all came from a woman between 65 and 79 years old with acute or convalescent COVID-19.

V gene TRBV5-1 combines with J gene TRBJ1-3, with D unclear. The germline gives CDR1 SGHRS, CDR2 YFSETQ. CDR3 length equals 15 residues. The germline V and J ends were trimmed by 1 base and 0 bases, with 8 bases remaining between them. CDR3 protein: CASSLQGSSGNTIYF. The CDR3 nucleotides are TGCGCCAGCAGCTTGCAAGGGAGCTCTGGAAACACCATATATTTT.

A few counts support this clone. V gene TRBV5-6 combines with J gene TRBJ2-7; D may be TRBD1 (5 bases). V was clipped by 1 base and J by 5 bases, with 22 bases between them. Germline CDR1 and CDR2: SGHDT and YYEEEE. This CDR3 spans 17 amino acids. The CDR3 nucleotides are TGTGCCAGCAGCTTGTACGACAGCGAGATTTTGGTCCACGAGCAGTACTTC. This codes for CASSLYDSEILVHEQYF.

The gene calls are TRBV4-2 and TRBJ1-3; no clear D gene. V was clipped by 0 bases and J by 0 bases, with 6 bases between them. CDR3 size: 15 residues. CDR1 is LGHNA, CDR2 YNFKEQ, per germline. The CDR3 here is CASSQERRSGNTIYF. CDR3 bases: TGTGCCAGCAGCCAAGAGCGGCGCTCTGGAAACACCATATATTTT.

The chain employs TRBV27 and TRBJ2-2, with 7 bases matching TRBD1. This CDR3 has 16 amino acids. CDR1 is MNHEY and CDR2 is SMNVEV in the germline V gene (reference sequence). Trimming took 4 bases from V and 0 from J; bases not matched to a gene: 5. The CDR3 spells CASSSWGTANTGELFF. The CDR3 DNA sequence: TGTGCCAGCAGTTCTTGGGGGACAGCGAACACCGGGGAGCTGTTTTTT.

J is TRBJ1-4 and V is TRBV6-5; the D gene is possibly TRBD1 (5 bases). Per the germline V gene, CDR1 is MNHEY and CDR2 is SVGAGI. The CDR3 spans 14 residues. The V gene lost 6 bases and the J gene lost 4 bases, with 12 bases spanning the gap. As DNA, the CDR3 is TGTGCCAGCAGGGGGACCGGGAGTAATGAAAAACTGTTTTTT. Amino acids: CASRGTGSNEKLFF.

This chain connects TRBV5-6 to TRBJ2-5; tentatively, D is TRBD2 (6 bases). The CDR3 runs 17 residues. Germline CDR1 and CDR2: SGHDT and YYEEEE. The V end was cut by 4 bases, the J end by 7 bases, with 26 bases between. The CDR3 region is CASSPLHRQGGWGTQYF. The CDR3 nucleotides are TGTGCCAGCAGCCCCTTGCATCGGCAGGGAGGATGGGGGACCCAGTACTTC. Supplemented by reference TRBV5-6 and TRBJ2-5, the full variable domain reads DAGVTQSPTHLIKTRGQQVTLRCSPKSGHDTVSWYQQALGQGPQFIFQYYEEEERQRGNFPDRFSGHQFPNYSSELNVNALLLGDSALYLCASSPLHRQGGWGTQYFGPGTRLLVL.

This chain links TRBV5-1 with TRBJ1-1; the match to TRBD1 covers 7 bases. The CDR3 has 15 amino acids. From germline, CDR1 is SGHRS and CDR2 YFSETQ. Trimming took 0 bases from V and 2 from J; bases not matched to a gene: 4. The CDR3 spells CASSLGTGANTEAFF. CDR3 DNA: TGCGCCAGCAGCTTGGGGACAGGAGCTAACACTGAAGCTTTCTTT.

This rearrangement joins TRBV5-1 to TRBJ2-5; TRBD1 aligns across 7 bases. The germline CDR1 and CDR2 sequences are SGHRS and YFSETQ. The CDR3 length is 15 residues. Trimming took 1 base from V and 1 from J; bases not matched to a gene: 4. In DNA form, the CDR3 reads TGCGCCAGCAGCTTGCTGGGACAGACCCAAGAGACCCAGTACTTC. Protein sequence: CASSLLGQTQETQYF.

The chain combines TRBV5-1 with TRBJ2-1; 7 bases are a match to TRBD1. CDR3 length equals 14 residues. In germline, CDR1 is SGHRS, CDR2 YFSETQ. After removal of 4 bases from V and 6 bases from J, the junction contained 7 bases not matched to a gene. CDR3 sequence: CASSPQGQSNEQFF. The CDR3 nucleotides read TGCGCCAGCAGCCCGCAGGGACAGTCCAATGAGCAGTTCTTC.

V usage is TRBV27 and J usage is TRBJ1-1; 7 nucleotides line up with TRBD1. The CDR3 spans 13 residues. The V gene's germline CDR1 is MNHEY and CDR2 SMNVEV (reference sequence). The V gene end was trimmed by 5 bases and the J gene end by 4 bases; junction bases not matched to a gene: 4. The CDR3 DNA sequence: TGTGCCAGCAGTAAACCAGGGGGCACTGAAGCTTTCTTT. Amino acid sequence: CASSKPGGTEAFF.

The CDR3 DNA is TGTGCCAGCAACCTCGGGGGGGACACAGATACGCAGTATTTT. This translates into CASNLGGDTDTQYF. The chain links TRBV3-1 (or the pseudogene TRBV3-2) to TRBJ2-3; the match to TRBD2 covers 8 bases. Losses at the gene ends were 7 bases for V and 2 bases for J; bases not matched to a gene: 5. The CDR3 contains 14 residues. The germline gives CDR1 LGHDT, CDR2 YNNKEL (reference sequence).

The gene calls are TRBV5-1 and TRBJ2-3, with D hard to call. The CDR3 has 13 amino acids. Germline CDR1 SGHRS, CDR2 YFSETQ. Between the trimmed V and J ends, which lost 4 bases and 0 bases, there was a span of 6 bases. In DNA, the CDR3 is TGCGCCAGCAGCAGTACTAGCACAGATACGCAGTATTTT. Protein: CASSSTSTDTQYF.

The chain combines TRBV3-1 (or the pseudogene TRBV3-2) with TRBJ2-3; 16 positions agree with TRBD2. Germline V gene lookup returns CDR1 LGHDT and CDR2 YNNKEL (reference sequence). V lost 3 bases to trimming and J lost 2 bases; unmatched junction nucleotides: 5. The CDR3 contains 18 residues. The CDR3, as DNA: TGTGCCAGCAGCCAGCCAGGGACTAGCGGGGGGGTCACAGATACGCAGTATTTT. It yields the protein CASSQPGTSGGVTDTQYF.

The table lists this clone with a few counts. V gene TRBV30 combines with J gene TRBJ1-6; D unclear. The ends were cut back, 0 bases at V and 10 bases at J, with 10 bases in the middle. This CDR3 has 13 residues. CDR1 is GTSNPN and CDR2 is SVGIG in the germline V gene (reference sequence). This chain's CDR3 is CAWSVLLESPLHF. In DNA, the CDR3 is TGTGCCTGGAGTGTACTGTTAGAATCACCCCTCCACTTT.

V and J are TRBV5-1 and TRBJ2-1; 13 bases line up with TRBD2. The CDR3 spans 17 residues. Germline V gene data show CDR1 as SGHRS and CDR2 as YFSETQ. Trimming at V came to 2 bases and at J to 4 bases, leaving 6 bases not matched to a gene. The CDR3 is CASSFNGLAGVYNEQFF. CDR3 nucleotide sequence: TGCGCCAGCAGCTTTAATGGACTAGCGGGGGTTTACAATGAGCAGTTCTTC. The full variable domain, with the rest looked up from reference TRBV5-1 and TRBJ2-1, is KAGVTQTPRYLIKTRGQQVTLSCSPISGHRSVSWYQQTPGQGLQFLFEYFSETQRNKGNFPGRFSGRQFSNSRSEMNVSTLELGDSALYLCASSFNGLAGVYNEQFFGPGTRLTVL.

This chain uses TRBV28 with TRBJ2-1; no definite D call. V lost 5 bases and J lost 5, with 7 bases in between. Germline values: CDR1 MDHEN, CDR2 SYDVKM. The CDR3 loop spans 12 amino acids. In DNA form, the CDR3 reads TGTGCCAGCAGTGACTTCAACAATGAGCAGTTCTTC. It encodes CASSDFNNEQFF.